The entry that follows covers one T cell receptor (beta chain) sequence. No antigen is known for it. Via MiXCR, TCRdb re-called the reads, giving one row per CDR3 protein. The sample has about 500,000 distinct CDR3 sequences; roughly a third are singletons. J gave up 2 bases and V 7 bases, and 8 bases lay outside the gene matches. Germline assignment: CDR1 MDHEN and CDR2 SYDVKM. The CDR3 runs to 14 residues. The sample is drawn from a study of T cell repertoires in cytomegalovirus infection. The wider study: An indication of both CMV infection and matching HLA type came from public TCR beta signatures.

Study observations and caveats: Frequencies of public TCR beta families were cumulated, and this identified carriers of CMV plus the relevant HLA.

The TCR was taken from a human donor in good health (CMV status not recorded). Some clones in this sample may be carry-over from other donors' samples. Source: cultured PBMCs, taken from culture after CMV antigen stimulation. The rearrangement joins TRBV28 to TRBJ2-7, with 7 bases aligning to TRBD2. CDR3 region: CASNELGGAYEQYF. The DNA for the CDR3 is TGTGCCAGCAACGAACTTGGGGGGGCCTACGAGCAGTACTTC.